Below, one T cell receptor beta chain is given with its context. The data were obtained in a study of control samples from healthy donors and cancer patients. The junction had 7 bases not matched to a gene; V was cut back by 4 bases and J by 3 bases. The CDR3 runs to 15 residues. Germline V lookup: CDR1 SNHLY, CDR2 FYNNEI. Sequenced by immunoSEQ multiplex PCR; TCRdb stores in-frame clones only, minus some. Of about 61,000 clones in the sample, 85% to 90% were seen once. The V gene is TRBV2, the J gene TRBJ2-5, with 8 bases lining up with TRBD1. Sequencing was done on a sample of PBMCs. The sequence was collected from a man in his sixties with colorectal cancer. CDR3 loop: CASSADRAREETQYF. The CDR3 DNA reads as TGTGCCAGCAGTGCGGACAGGGCGCGTGAAGAGACCCAGTACTTC.